The 29 T cell receptor beta chains given below trace back to one sample, sequenced in a study of shared clonotypes between healthy human individuals. TCRdb's table, derived via immunoSEQ multiplex PCR, lists solely in-frame clones and lacks some. This sample has millions of clones, with about 95% found just once. Naive-designated CD8 cells lacked CD45RO, were positively enriched for CCR7, and omitted terminally differentiated effector memory CD45RA+ cells. Sequencing used naive CD8+ T cells sorted from blood. The receptors here all came from a man between 18 and 29 years old in good health.

Of note for this clone: The same CDR3 is also encoded by other DNA sequences in this sample. The chain has TRBV28 and TRBJ2-7; D is ambiguous. Per the germline V gene, CDR1 is MDHEN and CDR2 is SYDVKM. This CDR3 region has 12 residues. The V end was cut by 3 bases, the J end by 2 bases, with 5 bases between. CDR3 region: CASSFSTYEQYF. Here the CDR3 DNA reads TGTGCCAGCAGTTTTTCCACCTACGAGCAGTACTTC.

V and J are TRBV5-1 and TRBJ2-2; tentative D call: TRBD1 (5 bases). Looked up from germline, CDR1 is SGHRS and CDR2 is YFSETQ. Trimming pared 4 bases from V and 2 bases from J, leaving 18 bases between. CDR3 length equals 17 residues. The CDR3 coding sequence is TGCGCCAGCAGCCTTTATCCCACACAGGCCAACACCGGGGAGCTGTTTTTT. Its translation: CASSLYPTQANTGELFF.

Details on this clone: Additional DNA sequences in this sample encode the identical CDR3. V is TRBV25-1 and J is TRBJ1-2; tentative D call: TRBD1 (5 bases). The CDR3 totals 14 residues. V lost 1 base and J lost 1, with 7 bases in between. Germline loops: CDR1 MGHDK, CDR2 SYGVNS. CDR3 sequence: CASSESGGNYGYTF. The DNA for the CDR3 is TGTGCCAGCAGTGAATCCGGGGGTAACTATGGCTACACCTTC.

This rearrangement joins TRBV29-1 to TRBJ2-1, with a possible D match to TRBD1 (5 bases). CDR3 size: 14 residues. Germline lookup yields CDR1 SQVTM and CDR2 ANQGSEA. V was pared by 3 bases and J by 3 bases, with 12 bases between. The CDR3 nucleotides are TGCAGCGTTGACGGAGCAGGGTTCTACAATGAGCAGTTCTTC. This translates into CSVDGAGFYNEQFF.

The chain links TRBV30 to TRBJ2-7, with D tentatively TRBD1 (6 bases). Germline V lookup: CDR1 GTSNPN, CDR2 SVGIG (reference sequence). V was shortened by 1 base and J by 3 bases, with 16 bases between the two germline ends. This CDR3 spans 15 amino acids. In nucleotides, the CDR3 is TGTGCCTGGAGTGGGGATGACAGGAGCCTCTACGAGCAGTACTTC. Protein: CAWSGDDRSLYEQYF.

J is TRBJ1-4 and V is TRBV15; TRBD1 agrees at 8 bases. The CDR3 has 15 residues. Germline V gene sequence: CDR1 LNHNV, CDR2 YYDKDF (reference sequence). V lost 5 bases and J lost 5; bases outside the gene matches: 7. CDR3 amino acids: CATSLQGGTNEKLFF. Here the CDR3 DNA reads TGTGCCACCAGCTTACAGGGGGGGACGAATGAAAAACTGTTTTTT.

The V gene is TRBV7-9, the J gene TRBJ2-1; D tentatively reads TRBD1 or TRBD2 (5 bases each). The germline V gene has CDR1 SEHNR and CDR2 FQNEAQ (reference sequence). V was trimmed by 1 base and J by 8 bases, leaving 18 bases between them. This CDR3 spans 16 amino acids. This CDR3 is CASSLGVGESRDEQFF. Here the CDR3 DNA reads TGTGCCAGCAGCTTAGGAGTGGGGGAATCAAGGGATGAGCAGTTCTTC.

The V gene is TRBV28, the J gene TRBJ1-1; D remains unclear. Trimming shortened V by 4 bases and J by 0 bases, and 21 bases separated the two germline ends. Germline loops: CDR1 MDHEN, CDR2 SYDVKM. The CDR3 covers 18 residues. Here the CDR3 reads CASSSPWWIESLNTEAFF. In DNA, the CDR3 is TGTGCCAGCAGTTCGCCATGGTGGATCGAAAGCCTGAACACTGAAGCTTTCTTT.

This clone was seen only once. Other DNA variants within this sample encode the same CDR3. The rearrangement joins TRBV9 to TRBJ2-2; maybe TRBD2 (6 bases). Trimming took 0 bases from V and 5 from J, leaving 8 bases between them. Germline V gene data show CDR1 as SGDLS and CDR2 as YYNGEE. The CDR3 extends over 14 amino acids. The CDR3: CASSVAAGTGELFF. CDR3 sequence (DNA): TGTGCCAGCAGCGTAGCGGCGGGAACCGGGGAGCTGTTTTTT.

This chain connects TRBV25-1 to TRBJ1-1, with no clear D. In germline, CDR1 is MGHDK, CDR2 SYGVNS. Deletions cut 3 bases from V and 0 bases from J, with 8 bases between. This CDR3 comprises 14 residues. The CDR3 loop reads CASSDSLMNTEAFF. CDR3 sequence (DNA): TGTGCCAGCAGTGATTCCCTAATGAACACTGAAGCTTTCTTT. The complete variable domain, with remaining parts taken from reference TRBV25-1 and TRBJ1-1, reads EADIYQTPRYLVIGTGKKITLECSQTMGHDKMYWYQQDPGMELHLIHYSYGVNSTEKGDLSSESTVSRIRTEHFPLTLESARPSHTSQYLCASSDSLMNTEAFFGQGTRLTVV.

The chain joins TRBV19 to TRBJ1-2; the D is unclear. V shed 6 bases and J shed 2 bases, with 19 bases lying between them. From germline, CDR1 is LNHDA and CDR2 SQIVND (reference sequence). The CDR3 contains 16 residues. CDR3 sequence reads: CASSLPYIDFNYGYTF. The CDR3 nucleotides read TGTGCCAGTAGCCTTCCTTATATAGACTTCAACTATGGCTACACCTTC.

V gene TRBV4-1 combines with J gene TRBJ1-2; TRBD1 is a possible D gene (5 bases). V gave up 5 bases and J gave up 0 bases, with 16 bases separating them. CDR3 size: 16 residues. Germline lookup yields CDR1 MGHRA and CDR2 YSYEKL. Written as DNA, the CDR3 is TGCGCCAGCAGCATACGGGACGTAACAGCTAACTATGGCTACACCTTC. This translates into CASSIRDVTANYGYTF.

On this clone itself: The sample carries other DNA sequences with the same CDR3. The V call is TRBV6-6, the J call TRBJ1-5; D uncertain. The CDR3 length is 13 residues. The V and J ends lost 3 bases and 0 bases respectively, with 3 bases between them. In germline, CDR1 is MNHNY, CDR2 SVGAGI (reference sequence). The CDR3 region is CASSYYSNQPQHF. DNA for the CDR3: TGTGCCAGCAGTTATTATAGCAATCAGCCCCAGCATTTT.

This clone was detected only once. This chain connects TRBV28 to TRBJ1-5, with 7 bases aligning to TRBD1. Per germline, CDR1 MDHEN and CDR2 SYDVKM. V shed 6 bases and J 3 bases; nucleotides not matched to a gene: 5. CDR3 length: 14 amino acids. The CDR3 here is CASSLTGDNQPQHF. The DNA of the CDR3 is TGTGCCAGCAGCCTCACAGGGGACAATCAGCCCCAGCATTTT.

The gene calls are TRBV6-5 and TRBJ1-1; possible D gene TRBD1, 5 bases. CDR3 length: 15 residues. Deletions cut 2 bases from V and 1 base from J, with 11 bases between. CDR1 is MNHEY and CDR2 is SVGAGI in the germline V gene. The CDR3 DNA is TGTGCCAGCAGTTACCTTGGGGCCCCGAACACTGAAGCTTTCTTT. It translates to CASSYLGAPNTEAFF.

The chain couples TRBV30 to TRBJ2-7; D remains unclear. The CDR3 totals 13 residues. CDR1 and CDR2 from the germline V gene are GTSNPN and SVGIG (reference sequence). Trimming removed 3 bases from V and 3 bases from J, with 12 bases in between. The chain's CDR3 is CAWSRTTVYEQYF. Written as DNA, the CDR3 is TGTGCCTGGAGCAGAACCACCGTCTACGAGCAGTACTTC.

V is TRBV4-3 and J is TRBJ2-1; no clear D gene. This CDR3 comprises 14 residues. Germline loops: CDR1 LGHNA, CDR2 YSLEER. Trimming removed 6 bases from V and 2 bases from J, with 11 bases in between. The CDR3 sequence is CASRMTNTYNEQFF. CDR3 DNA sequence: TGCGCCAGCAGAATGACCAACACCTACAATGAGCAGTTCTTC.

The V gene is TRBV7-8, the J gene TRBJ2-7; weak D call: TRBD1 (6 bases). The CDR3 spans 13 residues. With 4 bases removed from V and 2 bases from J, the gap between germline ends came to 9 bases. Germline V gives CDR1 SGHVS, CDR2 FQNEAQ. The CDR3 DNA follows: TGTGCCAGCAGCTCACAGGGCGCCTACGAGCAGTACTTC. It specifies CASSSQGAYEQYF.

The chain is built from TRBV29-1 and TRBJ2-3; D gene unclear. This CDR3 contains 14 residues. Trimming stripped 4 bases from V and 4 bases from J, with 15 bases between. The germline V gene encodes CDR1 SQVTM and CDR2 ANQGSEA. The CDR3 bases are TGCAGCGTTGCGTCCGGGTATCCTCCAGATACGCAGTATTTT. Protein product: CSVASGYPPDTQYF.

J is TRBJ2-6 and V is TRBV15, with D tentatively TRBD2 (5 bases). This CDR3 contains 13 residues. The germline V gene has CDR1 LNHNV and CDR2 YYDKDF (reference sequence). Trimming pared 7 bases from V and 7 bases from J, leaving 11 bases between. CDR3 coding DNA: TGTGCCACCAAGGTGGACTTAGCCAACGTCCTGACTTTC. Its translation is CATKVDLANVLTF.

This clone was recorded only once. The rearrangement uses TRBV7-8 and TRBJ2-7; D is possibly TRBD1 (6 bases). The CDR3 is made up of 14 amino acids. The germline CDR1 and CDR2 sequences are SGHVS and FQNEAQ. Trimming pared 4 bases from V and 0 bases from J, leaving 10 bases between. The CDR3 is CASSYWTASYEQYF. The CDR3, as DNA: TGTGCCAGCAGCTACTGGACAGCCTCCTACGAGCAGTACTTC.

The genes are TRBV4-3 and TRBJ2-7; 8 nucleotides match TRBD1. The germline V gene has CDR1 LGHNA and CDR2 YSLEER. J lost 2 bases, V lost 4 bases, and 4 bases had no gene match. This CDR3 region has 14 residues. CDR3 sequence (DNA): TGCGCCAGCAGCCGAGGACAGGGACCCTACGAGCAGTACTTC. Amino acids: CASSRGQGPYEQYF.

Regarding this clone: At the DNA level, this CDR3 is encoded by other sequences in the same sample as well. This chain joins TRBV5-4 and TRBJ2-7, with 7 positions matching TRBD2. The junction had 5 bases not matched to a gene; V was cut back by 2 bases and J by 0 bases. Per germline, CDR1 SGHNT and CDR2 YYREEE (reference sequence). The CDR3 has 15 residues. The CDR3 region has the DNA TGTGCCAGCAGCTTTGGGACGGGGGGCTCCTACGAGCAGTACTTC. This codes for CASSFGTGGSYEQYF.

This clone was seen a single time. This chain uses TRBV28 with TRBJ2-6; weak D call: TRBD1 (6 bases). The germline V gene has CDR1 MDHEN and CDR2 SYDVKM. This CDR3 is built from 18 residues. Trimming left V 2 bases short and J 4 bases short, with 18 bases between. The DNA of the CDR3 is TGTGCCAGCAGTTTAGAGGCAGGGGTTCCCTCCGGGGCCAACGTCCTGACTTTC. It is translated as CASSLEAGVPSGANVLTF. The full variable domain, its missing parts supplied by reference TRBV28 and TRBJ2-6, is DVKVTQSSRYLVKRTGEKVFLECVQDMDHENMFWYRQDPGLGLRLIYFSYDVKMKEKGDIPEGYSVSREKKERFSLILESASTNQTSMYLCASSLEAGVPSGANVLTFGAGSRLTVL.

This chain uses TRBV4-3 with TRBJ1-1; 8 bases align to TRBD1. The CDR3 spans 15 residues. Germline V gene sequence: CDR1 LGHNA, CDR2 YSLEER. Germline trimming cut 2 bases from V and 5 bases from J; bases unmatched to any gene: 7. The CDR3 protein is CASSQSRTGKTEAFF. DNA of the CDR3: TGCGCCAGCAGCCAAAGCCGGACAGGGAAAACTGAAGCTTTCTTT.

V and J are TRBV5-4 and TRBJ1-2; no definite D call. The ends were cut back, 0 bases at V and 5 bases at J, with 17 bases in the middle. CDR3 size: 16 residues. CDR1 is SGHNT, CDR2 YYREEE, per germline (reference sequence). This chain's CDR3 is CASSLAAEGDLYGYTF. The CDR3, as DNA: TGTGCCAGCAGCTTGGCCGCAGAGGGTGACCTTTATGGCTACACCTTC.

As for this clone: Other DNA sequences of this sample code for an identical CDR3. The V call is TRBV7-9, the J call TRBJ1-1, with D possibly matching TRBD1 (6 bases). Germline V lookup: CDR1 SEHNR, CDR2 FQNEAQ (reference sequence). The CDR3 loop spans 14 amino acids. V was trimmed by 3 bases and J by 1 base, leaving 9 bases between them. The DNA for the CDR3 is TGTGCCAGCAGCTTTCTACAGGGGAACACTGAAGCTTTCTTT. Its protein product is CASSFLQGNTEAFF.

The chain recombines TRBV7-6 with TRBJ1-4; D might be TRBD1 (6 bases). Germline V CDR1 and CDR2: SGHVS, FNYEAQ. V lost 7 bases and J 5 bases, leaving 11 bases between the germline ends. The CDR3 sequence is 13 residues long. The CDR3 DNA reads TGTGCCAGCAAAGGGGACAACAATGAAAAACTGTTTTTT. This codes for CASKGDNNEKLFF.

The genes are TRBV9 and TRBJ2-5; TRBD2 is a possible D gene (6 bases). The CDR3 runs to 15 residues. In germline, CDR1 is SGDLS, CDR2 YYNGEE. V lost 0 bases and J 1 base, leaving 10 bases between the germline ends. The CDR3 reads CASSVGLAPQETQYF. Here the CDR3 DNA reads TGTGCCAGCAGCGTAGGGCTAGCGCCCCAAGAGACCCAGTACTTC.